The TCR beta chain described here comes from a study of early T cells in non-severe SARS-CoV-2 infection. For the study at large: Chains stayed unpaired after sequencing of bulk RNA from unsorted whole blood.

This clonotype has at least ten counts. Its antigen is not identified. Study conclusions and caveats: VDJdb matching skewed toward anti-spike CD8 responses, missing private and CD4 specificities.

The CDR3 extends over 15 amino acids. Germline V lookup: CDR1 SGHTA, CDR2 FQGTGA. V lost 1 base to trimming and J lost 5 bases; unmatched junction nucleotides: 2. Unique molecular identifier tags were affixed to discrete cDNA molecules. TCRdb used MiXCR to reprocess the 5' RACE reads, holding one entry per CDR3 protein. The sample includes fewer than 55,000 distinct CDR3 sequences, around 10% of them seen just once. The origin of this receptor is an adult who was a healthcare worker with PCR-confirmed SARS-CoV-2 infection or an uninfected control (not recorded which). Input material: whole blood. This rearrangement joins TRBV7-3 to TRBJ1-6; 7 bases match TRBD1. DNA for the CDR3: TGTGCCAGCAGCTTAAGCGGGACAGATAATTCACCCCTCCACTTT. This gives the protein CASSLSGTDNSPLHF.